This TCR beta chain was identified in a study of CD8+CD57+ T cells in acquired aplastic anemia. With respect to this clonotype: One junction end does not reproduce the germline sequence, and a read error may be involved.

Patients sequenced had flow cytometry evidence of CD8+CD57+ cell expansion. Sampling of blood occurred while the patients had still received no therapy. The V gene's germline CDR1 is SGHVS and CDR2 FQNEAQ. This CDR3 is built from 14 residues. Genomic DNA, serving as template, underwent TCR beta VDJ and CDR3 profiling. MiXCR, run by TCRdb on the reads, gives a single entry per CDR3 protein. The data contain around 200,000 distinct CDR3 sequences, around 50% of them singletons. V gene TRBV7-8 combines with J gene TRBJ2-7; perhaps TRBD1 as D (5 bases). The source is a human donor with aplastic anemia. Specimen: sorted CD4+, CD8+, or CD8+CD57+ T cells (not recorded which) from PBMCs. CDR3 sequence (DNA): TGCGCCAGCAGTCTCGTTCAGGGTATCTACGAGCAGCACTTC. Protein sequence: CASSLVQGIYEQHF.